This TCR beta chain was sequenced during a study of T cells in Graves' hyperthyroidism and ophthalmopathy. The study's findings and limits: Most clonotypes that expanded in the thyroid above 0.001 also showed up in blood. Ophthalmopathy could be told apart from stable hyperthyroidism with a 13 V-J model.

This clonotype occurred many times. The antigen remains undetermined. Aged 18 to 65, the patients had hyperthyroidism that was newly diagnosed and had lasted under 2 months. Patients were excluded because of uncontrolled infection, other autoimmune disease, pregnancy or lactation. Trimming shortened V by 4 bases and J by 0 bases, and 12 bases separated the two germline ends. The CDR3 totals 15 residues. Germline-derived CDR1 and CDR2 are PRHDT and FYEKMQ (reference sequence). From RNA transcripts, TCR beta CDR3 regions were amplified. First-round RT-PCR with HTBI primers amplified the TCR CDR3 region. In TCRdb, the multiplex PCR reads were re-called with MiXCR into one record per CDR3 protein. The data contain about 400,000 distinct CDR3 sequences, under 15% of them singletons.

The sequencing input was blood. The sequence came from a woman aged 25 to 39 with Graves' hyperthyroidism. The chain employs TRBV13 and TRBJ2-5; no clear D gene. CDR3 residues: CASSSLTQYQETQYF. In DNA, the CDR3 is TGTGCCAGCAGCTCCCTTACTCAGTACCAAGAGACCCAGTACTTC.